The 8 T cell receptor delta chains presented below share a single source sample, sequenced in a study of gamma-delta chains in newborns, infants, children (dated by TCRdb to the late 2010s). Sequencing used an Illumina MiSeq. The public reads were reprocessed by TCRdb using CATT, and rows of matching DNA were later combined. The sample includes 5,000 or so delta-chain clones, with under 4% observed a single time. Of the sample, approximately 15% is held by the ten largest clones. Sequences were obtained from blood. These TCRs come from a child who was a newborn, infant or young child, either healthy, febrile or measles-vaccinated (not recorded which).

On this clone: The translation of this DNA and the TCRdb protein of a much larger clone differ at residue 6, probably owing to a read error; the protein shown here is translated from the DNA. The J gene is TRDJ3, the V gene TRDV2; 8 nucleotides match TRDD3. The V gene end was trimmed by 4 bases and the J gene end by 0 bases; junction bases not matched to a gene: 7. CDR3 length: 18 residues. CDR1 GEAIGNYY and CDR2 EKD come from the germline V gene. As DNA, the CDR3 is TGTGCCTGTGATACTGAGGGATACGGCTCCTGGGACACCCGACAGATGTTTTTC. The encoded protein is CACDTEGYGSWDTRQMFF.

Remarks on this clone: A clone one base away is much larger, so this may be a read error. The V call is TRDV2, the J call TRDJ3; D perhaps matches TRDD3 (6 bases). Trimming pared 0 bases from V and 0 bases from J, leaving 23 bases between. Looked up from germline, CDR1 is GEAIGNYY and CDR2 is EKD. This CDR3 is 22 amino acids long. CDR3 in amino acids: CACDTARSGVYADSWDTRQMFF. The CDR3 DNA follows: TGTGCCTGTGACACCGCCAGGTCTGGGGTATACGCGGACTCCTGGGACACCCGACAGATGTTTTTC.

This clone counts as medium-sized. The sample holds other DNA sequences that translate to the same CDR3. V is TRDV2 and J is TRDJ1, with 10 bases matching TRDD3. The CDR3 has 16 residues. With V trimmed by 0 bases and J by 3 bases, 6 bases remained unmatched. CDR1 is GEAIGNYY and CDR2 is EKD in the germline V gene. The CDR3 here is CACDTVPTGGSDKLIF. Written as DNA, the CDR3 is TGTGCCTGTGACACCGTCCCAACTGGGGGATCCGATAAACTCATCTTT.

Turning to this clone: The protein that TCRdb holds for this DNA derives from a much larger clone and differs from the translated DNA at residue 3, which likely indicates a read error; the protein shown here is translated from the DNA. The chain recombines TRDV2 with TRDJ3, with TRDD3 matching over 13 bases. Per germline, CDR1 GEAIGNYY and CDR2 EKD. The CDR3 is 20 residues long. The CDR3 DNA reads TGTGCCCGTGACACCGTACTGGGGGATACGCGCTCCTGGGACACCCGACAGATGTTTTTC. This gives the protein CARDTVLGDTRSWDTRQMFF.

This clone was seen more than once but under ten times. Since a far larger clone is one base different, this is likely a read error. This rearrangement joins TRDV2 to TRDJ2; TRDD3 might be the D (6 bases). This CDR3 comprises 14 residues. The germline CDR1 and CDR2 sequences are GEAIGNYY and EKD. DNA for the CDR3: TGTGCCTGTGACAGAGGGATATGGACAGCACAACCCTTCTTT. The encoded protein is CACDRGIWTAQPFF.

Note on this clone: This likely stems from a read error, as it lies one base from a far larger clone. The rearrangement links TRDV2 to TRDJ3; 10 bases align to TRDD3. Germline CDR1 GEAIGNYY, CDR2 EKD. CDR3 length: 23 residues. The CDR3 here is CARDTVQGTGGSLNSWDTRQMFF. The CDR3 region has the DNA TGTGCCCGTGACACCGTTCAGGGTACTGGGGGATCCCTTAACTCCTGGGACACCCGACAGATGTTTTTC.

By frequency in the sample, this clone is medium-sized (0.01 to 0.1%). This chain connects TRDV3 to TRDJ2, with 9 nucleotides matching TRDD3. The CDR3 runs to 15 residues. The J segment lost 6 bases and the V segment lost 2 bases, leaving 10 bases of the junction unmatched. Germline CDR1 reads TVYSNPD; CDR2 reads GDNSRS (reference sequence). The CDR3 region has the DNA TGTGCCTTTGTACTGGGGATACGAAAGGCAGCACAACTCTTCTTT. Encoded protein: CAFVLGIRKAAQLFF.

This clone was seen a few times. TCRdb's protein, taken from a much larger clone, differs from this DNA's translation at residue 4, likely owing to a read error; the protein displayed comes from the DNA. CDR3 nucleotides: TGTGCCTGTGGCACGGGGGATACCTGGGACACCCGACAGATGTTTTTC. It is translated as CACGTGDTWDTRQMFF. The chain has TRDV2 and TRDJ3; 8 bases line up with TRDD3. In germline, CDR1 is GEAIGNYY, CDR2 EKD. The CDR3 is 16 residues long. V trimming: 5 bases; J trimming: 2 bases; junction bases outside the gene matches: 4.